The T cell receptor beta chain under discussion was sequenced for a study of beta chain features in type 1 diabetes. With regard to this clone: Its specificity is not known.

The authors reverse transcribed all of the isolated RNA, so sequencing captured expressed TCRB transcripts. The repertoire was sequenced with immunoSEQ multiplex PCR; TCRdb's copy has only in-frame clones and lacks some. This table has around 240,000 clones, approximately 16% appearing once. CDR3 length: 15 amino acids. V lost 1 base to trimming and J lost 2 bases, with 10 bases between them. Looked up from germline, CDR1 is SGHTA and CDR2 is FQGTGA. Study-level points and caveats: Shortening that was moderate but significant affected the TCRB CDR3s of Type 1 diabetes patients in all four CD4+ subsets. PCR might favor shorter templates, but any such skew would affect patients and controls equally.

The source of this sequence is a young man with type 1 diabetes. The chain links TRBV7-3 to TRBJ2-3, with D possibly being TRBD1 (6 bases). The specimen sequenced was naive CD4+ T cells from blood. The CDR3 is CASSLNYRATDTQYF. For the CDR3, the DNA is TGTGCCAGCAGCTTAAATTACAGGGCCACAGATACGCAGTATTTT.